Included here is one T cell receptor (beta chain) sequence, with context. Its antigen is as yet unknown. Both 60 Vbeta primers and 13 Jbeta primers went into the PCR. Generated by immunoSEQ multiplex PCR, the TCRdb table keeps only in-frame clones and is missing some. Reported are more than 95,000 clones; the ten largest clones contain under 3.5%. The sample comes from a study of cytomegalovirus exposure and HLA in healthy donors. The CDR3 is 12 amino acids. Trimming left V 5 bases short and J 8 bases short, with 10 bases between. Germline CDR1 and CDR2: MNHNS and SASEGT. Findings and caveats of the study: Most subjects' HLA-A and HLA-B alleles were reportedly predicted from TCR beta sequences.

This clonotype was sampled from a man aged 25 to 40 in good health and CMV-seronegative. Sequenced: PBMCs. The rearrangement links TRBV6-1 to TRBJ2-1; D is unresolved. In nucleotides, the CDR3 is TGTGCCAGCAGTCCCCGACTTGATGAGCAGTTCTTC. Protein sequence: CASSPRLDEQFF.